Below are 2 T cell receptor beta chains sequenced from a single sample in a study of siplizumab effects on memory and regulatory T cells. The data were produced by immunoSEQ multiplex PCR, yet TCRdb's version contains in-frame clones alone and is incomplete. The table records under 85,000 clones, over 80% of them present only once. Sequencing was done on a sample of Tregs sorted from blood. These receptors were collected from a human donor in good health.

The V and J genes are TRBV9 and TRBJ2-3; TRBD2 agrees at 7 bases. V shed 4 bases, J shed 1 base, and the junction held 9 bases outside the gene matches. Germline V gene lookup returns CDR1 SGDLS and CDR2 YYNGEE. The CDR3 loop spans 16 amino acids. DNA for the CDR3: TGTGCCAGCAGCACCGAGCGGGATGTCGGCACAGATACGCAGTATTTT. Its protein is CASSTERDVGTDTQYF.

The chain combines TRBV6-4 with TRBJ1-5; D not certain. CDR3 length: 12 residues. Germline V CDR1 and CDR2: MRHNA, SNTAGT. Trimming removed 9 bases from V and 3 bases from J, with 9 bases in between. CDR3 sequence: CARLAVNQPQHF. The CDR3 coding sequence is TGTGCCAGACTAGCGGTCAATCAGCCCCAGCATTTT.